These T cell receptor beta chains were read from a single sample in a study of beta chain features in type 1 diabetes. Libraries were prepared by immunoSEQ multiplex PCR; TCRdb keeps only in-frame clonotypes and omits some of them. This sample carries approximately 50,000 clones, just under 65% of them seen once, and the ten largest clones take 0.25% to 0.35%. Sample: stem cell memory CD4+ T cells from blood. All receptors derive from a young woman with type 1 diabetes. Each CDR3 is given with its conserved first and last residue. D genes are given only for firm matches. Not all rows give a size; the values are once, few, many and, for expanded clones, a class.

j_gene: TRBJ2-6; v_gene: TRBV2; d_gene: -; abundance: -; CDR3nt: TGTGCCAGCGGGAGGAGTTCTGGGGCCAACGTCCTGACTTTC; CDR3aa: CASGRSSGANVLTF
j_gene: TRBJ2-4; v_gene: TRBV4-1; d_gene: TRBD2; abundance: -; CDR3nt: TGCGCCAGCAGCCAGGGACTAGCGGGAGGAAACATTCAGTACTTC; CDR3aa: CASSQGLAGGNIQYF
j_gene: TRBJ1-5; v_gene: TRBV6-6; d_gene: -; abundance: once; CDR3nt: TGTGCCAGCACCCGGGGGGCTAATCAGCCCCAGCATTTT; CDR3aa: CASTRGANQPQHF
j_gene: TRBJ2-1; v_gene: TRBV5-1; d_gene: TRBD1; abundance: -; CDR3nt: TGCGCCAGCAGCTTCGCGCAGGGGGACGATGAGCAGTTCTTC; CDR3aa: CASSFAQGDDEQFF
j_gene: TRBJ1-2; v_gene: TRBV6-1; d_gene: -; abundance: -; CDR3nt: TGTGCCAGCAGACCACAGGGTGTCGGCTACACCTTC; CDR3aa: CASRPQGVGYTF
j_gene: TRBJ1-1; v_gene: TRBV28; d_gene: -; abundance: -; CDR3nt: TGTGCCAGCAGTCACGGGGGGTTAGTGACTGAAGCTTTCTTT; CDR3aa: CASSHGGLVTEAFF
j_gene: TRBJ1-2; v_gene: TRBV7-9; d_gene: -; abundance: few; CDR3nt: TGTGCCAGCCACCCAGTGCCGGGGTATGGCTACACCTTC; CDR3aa: CASHPVPGYGYTF
j_gene: TRBJ1-5; v_gene: TRBV28; d_gene: TRBD1; abundance: -; CDR3nt: TGTGCCAGCAGTTTAGGCGGGACAGGGAAAAATCAGCCCCAGCATTTT; CDR3aa: CASSLGGTGKNQPQHF
j_gene: TRBJ1-5; v_gene: TRBV29-1; d_gene: -; abundance: few; CDR3nt: TGCAGCGTTGGGGACAACTATAGCAATCAGCCCCAGCATTTT; CDR3aa: CSVGDNYSNQPQHF
j_gene: TRBJ2-1; v_gene: TRBV30; d_gene: -; abundance: -; CDR3nt: TGTGCCTGGACTCGGAGCTCCTACAATGAGCAGTTCTTC; CDR3aa: CAWTRSSYNEQFF
j_gene: TRBJ2-1; v_gene: TRBV5-4; d_gene: -; abundance: -; CDR3nt: TGTGCCAGCAGCTTGGGGTCAGGGAACAATGAGCAGTTCTTC; CDR3aa: CASSLGSGNNEQFF
j_gene: TRBJ2-5; v_gene: TRBV11-2; d_gene: TRBD2; abundance: -; CDR3nt: TGTGCCAGCAGCCCTCCGGGACTAGCGGGGGAGACCCAGTACTTC; CDR3aa: CASSPPGLAGETQYF
j_gene: TRBJ2-1; v_gene: TRBV18; d_gene: TRBD2; abundance: -; CDR3nt: TGTGCCAGCTCACCACCGTCTAGCGGGAGTTTACACAATGAGCAGTTCTTC; CDR3aa: CASSPPSSGSLHNEQFF
j_gene: TRBJ1-2; v_gene: TRBV5-8; d_gene: -; abundance: -; CDR3nt: TGTGCCAGCAGCTTGGGCACAACTGGCTACACCTTC; CDR3aa: CASSLGTTGYTF
j_gene: TRBJ2-7; v_gene: TRBV11-2; d_gene: TRBD2; abundance: -; CDR3nt: TGTGCCAGCAGCAGGACTAGCGGGAGTTCTCCTTACGAGCAGTACTTC; CDR3aa: CASSRTSGSSPYEQYF
j_gene: TRBJ1-1; v_gene: TRBV7-3; d_gene: -; abundance: -; CDR3nt: TGTGCCAGCAGCTTTCATCTGAACACTGAAGCTTTCTTT; CDR3aa: CASSFHLNTEAFF
j_gene: TRBJ2-5; v_gene: TRBV2; d_gene: TRBD2; abundance: few; CDR3nt: TGTGCCAGCAGTGGGGTTTCGTCGGGAGGAGAGACCCAGTACTTC; CDR3aa: CASSGVSSGGETQYF
j_gene: TRBJ2-1; v_gene: TRBV7-9; d_gene: TRBD1; abundance: -; CDR3nt: TGTGCCAGCAGCTCTCCCTACGCGGACAGGGGCGAGGATGAGCAGTTCTTC; CDR3aa: CASSSPYADRGEDEQFF
j_gene: TRBJ1-2; v_gene: TRBV28; d_gene: -; abundance: few; CDR3nt: TGTGCCACACAAATTCGGGACTATGGCTACACCTTC; CDR3aa: CATQIRDYGYTF
j_gene: TRBJ2-3; v_gene: TRBV7-2; d_gene: TRBD2; abundance: few; CDR3nt: TGTGCCAGCAGCTTAGGAGGTAGCGGGAGTACAGATACGCAGTATTTT; CDR3aa: CASSLGGSGSTDTQYF
j_gene: TRBJ1-3; v_gene: TRBV6-6; d_gene: -; abundance: few; CDR3nt: TGTGCCAGCCAACAGCTTTCTGGAAACACCATATATTTT; CDR3aa: CASQQLSGNTIYF
j_gene: TRBJ2-4; v_gene: TRBV30; d_gene: TRBD2; abundance: -; CDR3nt: TGTGCCTGGACTAGCGGGAGTGGGAAAAACATTCAGTACTTC; CDR3aa: CAWTSGSGKNIQYF
j_gene: TRBJ2-7; v_gene: TRBV4-1; d_gene: TRBD2; abundance: -; CDR3nt: TGCGCCAGCAGCCAAGATCGGGGGACTAGCGGACGCTCCTACGAGCAGTACTTC; CDR3aa: CASSQDRGTSGRSYEQYF
j_gene: TRBJ2-3; v_gene: TRBV11-2; d_gene: -; abundance: -; CDR3nt: TGTGCCAGCAGCTCGACTCCCTCCCCAGTCGATACGCAGTATTTT; CDR3aa: CASSSTPSPVDTQYF
j_gene: TRBJ1-1; v_gene: TRBV19; d_gene: -; abundance: -; CDR3nt: TGTGCCAGTAGTATTATATCCTCGGCTGAAGCTTTCTTT; CDR3aa: CASSIISSAEAFF
j_gene: TRBJ1-1; v_gene: TRBV6-1; d_gene: -; abundance: -; CDR3nt: TGTGCCAGCAGTGGGGGGGGAATGACTGAAGCTTTCTTT; CDR3aa: CASSGGGMTEAFF
j_gene: TRBJ2-5; v_gene: TRBV5-1; d_gene: TRBD1; abundance: few; CDR3nt: TGCGCCAGCAGCCTACTAGGGACAGGGTTGGAGACCCAGTACTTC; CDR3aa: CASSLLGTGLETQYF
j_gene: TRBJ2-5; v_gene: TRBV5-1; d_gene: TRBD1; abundance: -; CDR3nt: TGCGCCAGCAGGCGAACAGGGGTTGGAGAGACCCAGTACTTC; CDR3aa: CASRRTGVGETQYF